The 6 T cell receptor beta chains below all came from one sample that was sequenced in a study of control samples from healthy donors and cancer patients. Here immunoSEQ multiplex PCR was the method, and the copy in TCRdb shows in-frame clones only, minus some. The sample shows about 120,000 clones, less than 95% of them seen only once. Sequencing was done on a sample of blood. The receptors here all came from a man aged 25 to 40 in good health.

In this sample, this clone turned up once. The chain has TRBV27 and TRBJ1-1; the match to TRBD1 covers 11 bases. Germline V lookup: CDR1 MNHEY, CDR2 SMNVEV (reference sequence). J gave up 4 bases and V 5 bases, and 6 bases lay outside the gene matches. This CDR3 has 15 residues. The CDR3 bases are TGTGCCAGCAGTCCGCGGACAGGGGGCGGCACTGAAGCTTTCTTT. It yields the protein CASSPRTGGGTEAFF.

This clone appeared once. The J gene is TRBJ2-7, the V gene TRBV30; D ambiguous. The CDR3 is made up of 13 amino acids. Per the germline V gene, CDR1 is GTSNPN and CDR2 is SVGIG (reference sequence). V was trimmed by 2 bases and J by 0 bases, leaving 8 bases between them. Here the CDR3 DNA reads TGTGCCTGGAGTTCATCCTTCTCCTACGAGCAGTACTTC. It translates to CAWSSSFSYEQYF.

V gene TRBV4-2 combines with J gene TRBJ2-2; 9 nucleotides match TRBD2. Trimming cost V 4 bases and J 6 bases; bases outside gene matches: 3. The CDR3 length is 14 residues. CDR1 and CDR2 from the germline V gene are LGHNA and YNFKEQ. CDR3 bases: TGTGCCAGCAGCCTTAGCGGGGGCCCCGGGGAGCTGTTTTTT. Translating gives CASSLSGGPGELFF.

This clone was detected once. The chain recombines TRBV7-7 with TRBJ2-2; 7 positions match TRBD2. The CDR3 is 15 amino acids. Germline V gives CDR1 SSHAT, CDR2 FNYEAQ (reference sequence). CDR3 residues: CATRGETGNTGELFF. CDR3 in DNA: TGTGCTACTCGGGGGGAGACGGGGAACACCGGGGAGCTGTTTTTT.

CDR3 protein: CASRRTAENYGYTF. The CDR3 nucleotides are TGTGCCAGCAGGCGGACGGCTGAGAACTATGGCTACACCTTC. This sequence joins TRBV6-6 and TRBJ1-2; D call uncertain. The germline V and J ends were trimmed by 6 bases and 2 bases, with 13 bases remaining between them. CDR3 length: 14 residues. CDR1 is MNHNY, CDR2 SVGAGI, per germline (reference sequence).

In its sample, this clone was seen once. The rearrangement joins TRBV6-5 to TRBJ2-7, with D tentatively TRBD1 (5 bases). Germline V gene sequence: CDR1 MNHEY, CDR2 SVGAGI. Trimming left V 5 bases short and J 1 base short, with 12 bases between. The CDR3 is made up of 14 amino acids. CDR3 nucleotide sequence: TGTGCCAGCAGTCAACGCCGACAGTCCTACGAGCAGTACTTC. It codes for CASSQRRQSYEQYF.